Listed below are T cell receptor beta chains from one sample, sequenced in a study of cytomegalovirus exposure and HLA in healthy donors. Assay: immunoSEQ multiplex PCR; the TCRdb copy retains only in-frame clones and omits some. The sample has about 170,000 clones, roughly 81% seen once. Sequencing was done on a sample of PBMCs. The receptors were gathered from a girl aged 5-17 years in good health and CMV-seropositive. Each CDR3 is given with its conserved first and last residue. Fields, in order: V gene, D gene, J gene, clone size, CDR3 DNA, CDR3 protein. The D gene is left open where the match is weak. The size field is filled for only some rows; it gives once, few, many or a size class.

TRBV2,TRBD1,TRBJ2-1,NA,TGTGCCAGCAGTGGGGACAGGGGCTACAATGAGCAGTTCTTC,CASSGDRGYNEQFF
TRBV9,NA,TRBJ1-3,NA,TGTGCCAGCAGCGTAGATGGGGAGACCATATATTTT,CASSVDGETIYF
TRBV9,NA,TRBJ1-2,NA,TGTGCCAGCAGCGTAGCGCGGAACTATGGCTACACCTTC,CASSVARNYGYTF
TRBV9,TRBD1,TRBJ2-5,NA,TGTGCCAGCAGCTCGAGACAGGGTGAGGAGACCCAGTACTTC,CASSSRQGEETQYF
TRBV18,NA,TRBJ1-2,NA,TGTGCCAGCTCACCTTCGGGAGGGGCTAACTATGGCTACACCTTC,CASSPSGGANYGYTF
TRBV28,TRBD1,TRBJ2-7,NA,TGTGCCAGCAGTTTCTTCGTGGACAGGGAGCGTCGAGAGCAGTACTTC,CASSFFVDRERREQYF
TRBV7-9,NA,TRBJ1-5,NA,TGTGCCAGCAGCTTAGGCATGGCCGAAAATCAGCCCCAGCATTTT,CASSLGMAENQPQHF
TRBV19,TRBD1,TRBJ2-3,NA,TGTGCCACAACGGGACAGAACACAGATACGCAGTATTTT,CATTGQNTDTQYF
TRBV6-1,TRBD1,TRBJ1-1,NA,TGTGCCAGCAGGGTAATTGGGACAGGGTCTGAAGCTTTCTTT,CASRVIGTGSEAFF
TRBV7-3,TRBD2,TRBJ2-2,NA,TGTGCCAGCAGCTTACGGGGAGGGCGGACCGGGGAGCTGTTTTTT,CASSLRGGRTGELFF
TRBV16,TRBD1,TRBJ1-2,NA,TGTGCCAGCAGCTTAACCGGGACAGGGGACTTGGGCGGCTACACCTTC,CASSLTGTGDLGGYTF
TRBV18,TRBD1,TRBJ1-2,NA,TGTGCCAGCTCATCCTTAATTATGGGACAGTCCTATGGCTACACCTTC,CASSSLIMGQSYGYTF
TRBV5-1,NA,TRBJ1-1,NA,TGCGCCAGCAGCTCAGGGGAGTGGAACACTGAAGCTTTCTTT,CASSSGEWNTEAFF
TRBV7-9,TRBD1,TRBJ1-4,NA,TGTGCCAGCAGCCTACAGGGGGCTGGTGAAAAACTGTTTTTT,CASSLQGAGEKLFF
TRBV19,TRBD1,TRBJ2-1,NA,TGTGCCAGTAGTATAGTTTCCCGACAGGGCATACTACCCTCCTACAATGAGCAGTTCTTC,CASSIVSRQGILPSYNEQFF
TRBV2,NA,TRBJ1-5,once,TGTGCCAGCAGTGTGAACACCCTGAATCAGCCCCAGCATTTT,CASSVNTLNQPQHF
TRBV6-5,TRBD1,TRBJ1-5,NA,TGTGCCAGCAGTCGGACAGGGGTAAATCAGCCCCAGCATTTT,CASSRTGVNQPQHF
TRBV5-1,NA,TRBJ1-1,NA,TGCGCCAGCAGCGGCGGCCCGATGAACACTGAAGCTTTCTTT,CASSGGPMNTEAFF
TRBV4-1,NA,TRBJ2-1,NA,TGCGCCAGCAGCCGCAGTCACAATGAGCAGTTCTTC,CASSRSHNEQFF
TRBV7-9,NA,TRBJ1-4,few,TGTGCCAGCAGCCTAGCGGGGGGTAATGAAAAACTGTTTTTT,CASSLAGGNEKLFF
TRBV6-5,TRBD1,TRBJ1-2,NA,TGTGCCAGCAGCCAGACGACAGGGGGTGTGCTCAGCTTCTTTTGG,CASSQTTGGVLSFFW
TRBV7-9,TRBD1,TRBJ2-7,NA,TGTGCCAGCAGGAAAACCGGGACAGGTCCTTACGAGCAGTACTTC,CASRKTGTGPYEQYF
TRBV19,NA,TRBJ2-2,NA,TGTGCCAGTAGTGATCGGGGACTGAACACCGGGGAGCTGTTTTTT,CASSDRGLNTGELFF
TRBV5-1,TRBD1,TRBJ1-2,NA,TGCGCCAGCAGCAGTGGGACAGGGGGCGTCTATGGCTACACCTTC,CASSSGTGGVYGYTF
TRBV11-1,TRBD2,TRBJ2-7,NA,TGTGCCAGCAGCTTATCCAGCGGGGGGGCCTCCTACGAGCAGTACTTC,CASSLSSGGASYEQYF
TRBV7-9,NA,TRBJ1-1,NA,TGTGCCAGCAGCTTGGACAGTGAAGCTTTCTTT,CASSLDSEAFF
TRBV28,TRBD1,TRBJ1-3,NA,TGTGCCAGCGATAGACCGGGACAGTTAAACACCATATATTTT,CASDRPGQLNTIYF
TRBV6-4,TRBD1,TRBJ1-2,NA,TGTGCCAGCTCGGGACAGGGGAATTCTAACTATGGCTACACCTTC,CASSGQGNSNYGYTF
TRBV6-6,NA,TRBJ1-4,NA,TGTGCCAGCAGTTACTTGATCAGTAATGAAAAACTGTTTTTT,CASSYLISNEKLFF
TRBV27,TRBD1,TRBJ1-5,NA,TGTGCCAGCAGTGCCCGACAGGGTCGCAATCAGCCCCAGCATTTT,CASSARQGRNQPQHF
TRBV5-1,NA,TRBJ2-3,NA,TGCGCCAGCAGTCTGTGGAGGACTCAAGATACCACAGATACGCAGTATTTT,CASSLWRTQDTTDTQYF
TRBV19,TRBD1,TRBJ1-1,NA,TGTGCCAGTAGTCAGGACAGGGGCTCAGCTTTCTTT,CASSQDRGSAFF
TRBV27,NA,TRBJ1-5,NA,TGTGCCAGCAGTTTAACGGGGGGGGGCTCGGTTCAGCCCCAGCATTTT,CASSLTGGGSVQPQHF
TRBV5-1,TRBD1,TRBJ2-7,NA,TGCGCCAGCAGGAAAGACAGGGACGACTATTTC,CASRKDRDDYF
TRBV5-1,NA,TRBJ1-4,once,TGCGCCAGCAGCGATAAGGACAGCCGAAATGAAAAACTGTTTTTT,CASSDKDSRNEKLFF
TRBV30,NA,TRBJ1-1,NA,TGTGCCTGGAGGAGTTGGGGGCGCGGGACTGAAGCTTTCTTT,CAWRSWGRGTEAFF
TRBV6-5,NA,TRBJ1-1,NA,TGTGCCAGTTTCAGGGGTGGGAACACTGAAGCTTTCTTT,CASFRGGNTEAFF
TRBV30,NA,TRBJ2-1,NA,TGTGCCTGGAGTCCCTCTTTAGACAATGAGCAGTTCTTC,CAWSPSLDNEQFF
TRBV2,TRBD1,TRBJ1-2,NA,TGTGCCAGCAGTTGGGACAGATCTGTCACCTTC,CASSWDRSVTF
TRBV11-3,NA,TRBJ1-2,NA,TGTGCCAGCAGCTTGGGAGAAGCATCTAACTATGGCTACACCTTC,CASSLGEASNYGYTF
TRBV5-1,NA,TRBJ2-3,NA,TGCGCCAGCAGCTTATCGACAGGCACAGATACGCAGTATTTT,CASSLSTGTDTQYF
TRBV7-8,TRBD1,TRBJ1-2,NA,TGTGCCAGCAGCCGGGACAGGGGTTCGACTAACTATGGCTACACCTTC,CASSRDRGSTNYGYTF
TRBV9,NA,TRBJ1-1,NA,TGTGCCAGCGGCTCCCTGAACACTGAAGCTTTCTTT,CASGSLNTEAFF
TRBV9,NA,TRBJ1-5,few,TGTGCCAGCAGCCTCAAGCCCAGGGAGGGCAATCAGCCCCAGCATTTT,CASSLKPREGNQPQHF
TRBV19,TRBD1,TRBJ1-2,NA,TGTGCCAGTAGTATACGGACAGGGGGCGCAAATGGCTACACCTTC,CASSIRTGGANGYTF
TRBV19,TRBD1,TRBJ1-5,NA,TGTGCCAGTAGTATACAGGGGGCCAATCAGCCCCAGCATTTT,CASSIQGANQPQHF
TRBV6-1,NA,TRBJ1-2,NA,TGTGCCAGCAGTGGTGGGGCTCGAACTAATGGCTACACCTTC,CASSGGARTNGYTF
TRBV7-9,TRBD1,TRBJ2-1,NA,TGTGCCAGCAGCTCTCGGGACAGTAGCTCCTACAATGAGCAGTTCTTC,CASSSRDSSSYNEQFF
TRBV19,NA,TRBJ2-4,NA,TGTGCCAGTAGTATAGTGGGCAGGGGTGGAAACATTCAGTACTTC,CASSIVGRGGNIQYF
TRBV19,NA,TRBJ2-2,NA,TGTGCCAGTAGTATCTATATCTCTGGTGGGGCCGGTGCCGGGGAGCTGTTTTTT,CASSIYISGGAGAGELFF
TRBV30,TRBD2,TRBJ2-5,NA,TGTGCCTGGAGTGTACGCGGGGGGGCGAGAGAGACCCAGTACTTC,CAWSVRGGARETQYF
TRBV5-1,TRBD1,TRBJ1-2,NA,TGCGCCAGCAGCTCCGGGACAGTGAACTATGGCTACACCTTC,CASSSGTVNYGYTF
TRBV7-3,NA,TRBJ2-7,NA,TGTGCCAGCAGCTTAGGGCTAGGGACTTTGTACGAGCAGTACTTC,CASSLGLGTLYEQYF
TRBV7-9,TRBD1,TRBJ1-4,NA,TGTGCCAGCAGCTGGGGACAGGGGAATGAAAAACTGTTTTTT,CASSWGQGNEKLFF
TRBV5-1,NA,TRBJ2-5,NA,TGCGCCAGCAGCTTGACCAGGGGGGAAGAGACCCAGTACTTC,CASSLTRGEETQYF
TRBV9,NA,TRBJ1-3,NA,TGTGCCAGCAGCCGGGACACTGGAAACACCATATATTTT,CASSRDTGNTIYF
TRBV5-5,TRBD1,TRBJ2-6,NA,TGTGCCAGCAGCTCGGGGACAGGGGCTGTCTCTGGGGCCAACGTCCTGACTTTC,CASSSGTGAVSGANVLTF